This T cell receptor (beta chain) was captured in a study of blood T cell repertoires in COVID-19. Whole-study context: Samples taken during acute and convalescent COVID-19 were collected in the United States, Italy and Spain. PBMCs, B-cell-depleted T cells, or T cells were the source of the cDNA or gDNA that made up the material.

Authors' analysis steps: It was from reference gene primer amplification that nucleated cell counts were estimated. Libraries were prepared by immunoSEQ multiplex PCR; TCRdb keeps only in-frame clonotypes and omits some of them. V, J and clone size reflect that table, while D and trimming were determined from the DNA. Of about 200,000 clones listed, more than 75% are singletons. V was cut by 6 bases and J by 4 bases, with 16 bases left in between. The CDR3 length is 15 residues. Germline loops: CDR1 MNHNY, CDR2 SVGAGI (reference sequence). The sample comprised peripheral blood. This rearrangement joins TRBV6-6 to TRBJ1-3; D is unresolved. The clonotype was recovered from a man between 60 and 75 years old who had recovered from COVID-19. The CDR3 nucleotides are TGTGCCAGCAGCTCGGGAACAGATCGAGGAAACACCATATATTTT. Its translation: CASSSGTDRGNTIYF.